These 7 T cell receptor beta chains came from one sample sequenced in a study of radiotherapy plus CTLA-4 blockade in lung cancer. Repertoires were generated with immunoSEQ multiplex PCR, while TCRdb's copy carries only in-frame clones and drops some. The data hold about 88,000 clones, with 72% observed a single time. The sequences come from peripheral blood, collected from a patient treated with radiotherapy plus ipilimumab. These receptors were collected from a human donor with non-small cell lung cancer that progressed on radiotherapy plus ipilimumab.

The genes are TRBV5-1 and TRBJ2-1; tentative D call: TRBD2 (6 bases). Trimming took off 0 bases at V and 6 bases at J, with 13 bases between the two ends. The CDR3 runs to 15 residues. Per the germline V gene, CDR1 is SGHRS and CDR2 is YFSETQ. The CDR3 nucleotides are TGCGCCAGCAGCTTGGACGGGAGTTGGGGCAATGAGCAGTTCTTC. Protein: CASSLDGSWGNEQFF. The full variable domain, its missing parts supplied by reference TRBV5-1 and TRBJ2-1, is KAGVTQTPRYLIKTRGQQVTLSCSPISGHRSVSWYQQTPGQGLQFLFEYFSETQRNKGNFPGRFSGRQFSNSRSEMNVSTLELGDSALYLCASSLDGSWGNEQFFGPGTRLTVL.

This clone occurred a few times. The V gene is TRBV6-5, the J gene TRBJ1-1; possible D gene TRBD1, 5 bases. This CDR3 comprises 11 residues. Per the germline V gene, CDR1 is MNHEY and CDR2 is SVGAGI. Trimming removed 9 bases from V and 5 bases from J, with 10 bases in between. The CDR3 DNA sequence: TGTGCCAGTTCGCGGGGGACTGAAGCTTTCTTT. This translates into CASSRGTEAFF.

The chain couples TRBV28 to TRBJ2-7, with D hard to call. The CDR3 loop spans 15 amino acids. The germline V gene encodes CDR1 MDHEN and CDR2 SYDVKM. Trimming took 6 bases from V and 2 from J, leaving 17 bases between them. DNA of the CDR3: TGTGCCAGCAGATGGGGATTGGGCGGAGCCTACGAGCAGTACTTC. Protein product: CASRWGLGGAYEQYF.

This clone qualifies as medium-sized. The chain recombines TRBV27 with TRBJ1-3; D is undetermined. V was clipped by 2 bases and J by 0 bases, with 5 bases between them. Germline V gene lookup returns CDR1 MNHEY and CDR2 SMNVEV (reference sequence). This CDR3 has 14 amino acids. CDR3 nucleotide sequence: TGTGCCAGCAGTTTAGCGAGCTCTGGAAACACCATATATTTT. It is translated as CASSLASSGNTIYF.

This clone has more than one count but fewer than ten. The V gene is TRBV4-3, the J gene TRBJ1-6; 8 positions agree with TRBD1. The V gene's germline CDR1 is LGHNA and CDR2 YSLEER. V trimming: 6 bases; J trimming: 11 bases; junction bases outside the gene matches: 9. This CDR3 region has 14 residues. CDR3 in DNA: TGCGCCAGCAGTGAGACAGGGGCTGGGGCACCCCTCCACTTT. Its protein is CASSETGAGAPLHF.

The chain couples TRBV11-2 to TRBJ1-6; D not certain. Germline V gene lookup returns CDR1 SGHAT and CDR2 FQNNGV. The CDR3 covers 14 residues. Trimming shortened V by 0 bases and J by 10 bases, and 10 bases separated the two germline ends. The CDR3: CASSLDTGGSPLHF. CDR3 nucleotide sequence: TGTGCCAGCAGCTTAGATACGGGCGGATCACCCCTCCACTTT.

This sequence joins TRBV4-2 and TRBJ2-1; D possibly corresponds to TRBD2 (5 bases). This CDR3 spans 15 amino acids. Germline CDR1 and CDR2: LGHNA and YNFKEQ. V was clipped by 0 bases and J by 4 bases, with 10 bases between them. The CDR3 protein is CASSQDQAGYNEQFF. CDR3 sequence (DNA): TGTGCCAGCAGCCAAGATCAGGCGGGTTACAATGAGCAGTTCTTC.